A single sample gave rise to the 8 T cell receptor beta chains below, sequenced in a study of OX40 agonist ivuxolimab in advanced cancers. Repertoires were generated with immunoSEQ multiplex PCR, while TCRdb's copy carries only in-frame clones and drops some. This table has tens of thousands of clones, roughly nine tenths appearing once. This specimen consisted of CD4+ or CD8+ T cells sorted from blood, obtained in a trial of the OX40 agonist ivuxolimab. Source of these receptors: an adult with an advanced solid tumor such as melanoma, head and neck, liver or kidney cancer.

The chain employs TRBV9 and TRBJ2-2, with D uncertain. The ends were cut back, 0 bases at V and 6 bases at J, with 6 bases in the middle. The CDR3 length is 13 residues. The germline gives CDR1 SGDLS, CDR2 YYNGEE. The CDR3 DNA reads TGTGCCAGCAGCGTAGGTGGGGCCGGGGAGCTGTTTTTT. This translates into CASSVGGAGELFF. Looking up the rest from reference TRBV9 and TRBJ2-2 gives the full variable domain: DSGVTQTPKHLITATGQRVTLRCSPRSGDLSVYWYQQSLDQGLQFLIQYYNGEERAKGNILERFSAQQFPDLHSELNLSSLELGDSALYFCASSVGGAGELFFGEGSRLTVL.

V usage is TRBV6-6 and J usage is TRBJ2-5, with D maybe TRBD2 (5 bases). CDR3 length: 15 amino acids. Germline loops: CDR1 MNHNY, CDR2 SVGAGI (reference sequence). V dropped 6 bases and J dropped 5 bases, with 19 bases sitting between them. CDR3 sequence: CASRPNPPGWETQYF. The CDR3 DNA reads as TGTGCCAGCAGGCCAAATCCCCCGGGGTGGGAGACCCAGTACTTC.

This clone showed up just a few times. This chain joins TRBV10-1 and TRBJ2-7; a possible D gene is TRBD1 (6 bases). V shed 11 bases and J shed 2 bases, with 19 bases lying between them. This CDR3 region has 14 residues. The germline CDR1 and CDR2 sequences are WNHNN and SYGVQD (reference sequence). The CDR3 spells CAVRHKTGTYEQYF. CDR3 DNA sequence: TGCGCCGTACGTCACAAAACAGGGACCTACGAGCAGTACTTC.

The chain employs TRBV5-1 and TRBJ2-1, with a weak D call TRBD2 (7 bases). The V end was cut by 4 bases, the J end by 7 bases, with 27 bases between. CDR3 length: 18 amino acids. Germline CDR1 is SGHRS and CDR2 is YFSETQ. The CDR3 loop reads CASSVTGRSGIRRNEQFF. CDR3 coding DNA: TGCGCCAGCAGCGTGACAGGTCGCAGCGGGATCAGGCGGAATGAGCAGTTCTTC. Looking up the rest from reference TRBV5-1 and TRBJ2-1 gives the full variable domain: KAGVTQTPRYLIKTRGQQVTLSCSPISGHRSVSWYQQTPGQGLQFLFEYFSETQRNKGNFPGRFSGRQFSNSRSEMNVSTLELGDSALYLCASSVTGRSGIRRNEQFFGPGTRLTVL.

The chain employs TRBV19 and TRBJ1-5; TRBD1 aligns across 7 bases. V shed 5 bases and J 6 bases; nucleotides not matched to a gene: 10. Germline V lookup: CDR1 LNHDA, CDR2 SQIVND (reference sequence). The CDR3 has 15 amino acids. CDR3 amino acids: CASSPPTGNGQPQHF. DNA of the CDR3: TGTGCCAGTAGTCCCCCGACAGGGAACGGTCAGCCCCAGCATTTT.

The chain has TRBV4-1 and TRBJ1-1; perhaps TRBD1 as D (6 bases). The V gene lost 4 bases and the J gene lost 1 base, with 10 bases spanning the gap. The germline CDR1 and CDR2 sequences are MGHRA and YSYEKL. The CDR3 runs 14 residues. The CDR3 DNA reads as TGCGCCAGCAGCCTAGTACAGGGGAACACTGAAGCTTTCTTT. It encodes CASSLVQGNTEAFF.

The J gene is TRBJ1-2, the V gene TRBV30; possibly TRBD1 for D (6 bases). Germline loops: CDR1 GTSNPN, CDR2 SVGIG (reference sequence). Trimming took off 7 bases at V and 3 bases at J, with 12 bases between the two ends. The CDR3 runs to 12 residues. The CDR3 region is CASRGWDYGYTF. CDR3 in DNA: TGTGCCTCCAGGGGTTGGGACTATGGCTACACCTTC.

The CDR3 nucleotides read TGTGCCAGTTCAGGGACGGGCGGGGAGCTGTTTTTT. The encoded protein is CASSGTGGELFF. The gene calls are TRBV9 and TRBJ2-2; TRBD1 or TRBD2 may be the D gene (5 bases each). The ends were cut back, 8 bases at V and 7 bases at J, with 12 bases in the middle. In germline, CDR1 is SGDLS, CDR2 YYNGEE. This CDR3 has 12 amino acids.